One and the same sample provided the 26 T cell receptor beta chains below, sequenced in a study of identical twins. TCRdb recomputed calls from the 5' RACE reads with MiXCR, one row per CDR3 protein. Of approximately 630,000 distinct CDR3 sequences listed, under 8.5% are singletons. A further study also used this sample, focusing on yellow fever vaccine responses in identical twins.

Sequencing was done on a sample of PBMCs. The receptors come from a woman between 18 and 29 years old in good health.

The V call is TRBV6-1, the J call TRBJ2-1; 8 bases align to TRBD1. The CDR3 is made up of 13 amino acids. J was trimmed by 5 bases and V by 9 bases; bases with no gene match: 6. The V gene's germline CDR1 is MNHNS and CDR2 SASEGT. As DNA, the CDR3 is TGTGCCAGTCAGGAACAGGGGGACAATGAGCAGTTCTTC. Translation gives CASQEQGDNEQFF.

This clonotype has a handful of counts. CDR3 loop: CSARDSPLQPQHF. CDR3 DNA: TGCAGTGCTAGAGATTCCCCCCTTCAGCCCCAGCATTTT. The chain combines TRBV20-1 with TRBJ1-5; D is uncertain. CDR3 size: 13 residues. Trimming removed 0 bases from V and 6 bases from J, with 9 bases in between. Per the germline V gene, CDR1 is DFQATT and CDR2 is SNEGSKA (reference sequence).

This chain connects TRBV24-1 to TRBJ2-1, with TRBD2 matching over 14 bases. The V gene end was trimmed by 4 bases and the J gene end by 6 bases; junction bases not matched to a gene: 7. The germline CDR1 and CDR2 sequences are KGHDR and SFDVKD. This CDR3 has 17 residues. This CDR3 reads CATSDPGTSGSPNEQFF. The CDR3 DNA follows: TGTGCCACCAGTGACCCCGGGACTAGCGGGAGCCCCAATGAGCAGTTCTTC.

The chain has TRBV20-1 and TRBJ2-1; D perhaps matches TRBD1 (5 bases). The CDR3 has 15 residues. Germline V CDR1 and CDR2: DFQATT, SNEGSKA (reference sequence). Trimming took off 3 bases at V and 1 base at J, with 13 bases between the two ends. CDR3 in DNA: TGCAGTGCTAGGGACACACCACGTTCCTACAATGAGCAGTTCTTC. The encoded protein is CSARDTPRSYNEQFF.

In this sample, this clonotype turned up many times. The V call is TRBV12-3 or TRBV12-4, the J call TRBJ2-1, with a possible D match to TRBD1 (5 bases). This CDR3 spans 14 amino acids. V was cut by 3 bases and J by 6 bases, with 12 bases left in between. DNA of the CDR3: TGTGCCAGCAGTTTTTCTGCAAGGGGCAATGAGCAGTTCTTC. Its translation: CASSFSARGNEQFF.

This clonotype was found a few times. This chain connects TRBV6-1 to TRBJ2-7, with 11 bases fitting TRBD2. V shed 5 bases and J 0 bases; nucleotides not matched to a gene: 6. The CDR3 loop spans 16 amino acids. Germline values: CDR1 MNHNS, CDR2 SASEGT. This CDR3 is CASSTLTSGSSYEQYF. In DNA, the CDR3 is TGTGCCAGCAGTACCCTAACTAGCGGGAGCTCCTACGAGCAGTACTTC.

This clonotype was seen only a few times. This rearrangement joins TRBV20-1 to TRBJ2-1; maybe TRBD2 (6 bases). Germline CDR1 DFQATT, CDR2 SNEGSKA (reference sequence). The CDR3 length is 13 residues. The germline V and J ends were trimmed by 5 bases and 1 base, with 9 bases remaining between them. The CDR3 spells CSARGESYNEQFF. CDR3 sequence (DNA): TGCAGTGCTCGCGGGGAATCCTACAATGAGCAGTTCTTC.

The V call is TRBV11-2, the J call TRBJ2-6, with 11 positions matching TRBD1. There are 20 residues in the CDR3. V was clipped by 4 bases and J by 0 bases; unmatched bases: 11. The germline gives CDR1 SGHAT, CDR2 FQNNGV. The CDR3 DNA reads TGTGCCAGCAGCTCTTCCCGGACAGGGGGCGAACCCTCTGGGGCCAACGTCCTGACTTTC. Its protein is CASSSSRTGGEPSGANVLTF.

The chain links TRBV28 to TRBJ2-3; 7 bases are a match to TRBD2. This CDR3 is built from 15 residues. Germline CDR1 reads MDHEN; CDR2 reads SYDVKM. V gave up 2 bases and J gave up 6 bases; unmatched junction bases: 8. The chain's CDR3 is CASSLDSGNFDTQYF. Here the CDR3 DNA reads TGTGCCAGCAGTTTAGACAGCGGGAATTTTGATACGCAGTATTTT.

At least ten counts were recorded for this clonotype. The chain has TRBV29-1 and TRBJ2-1, with a tentative D call TRBD1 (6 bases). Looked up from germline, CDR1 is SQVTM and CDR2 is ANQGSEA. V dropped 4 bases and J dropped 6 bases, with 16 bases sitting between them. CDR3 size: 14 residues. CDR3 in DNA: TGCAGCGTTGCGAGGACAGACCTGATCAATGAGCAGTTCTTC. This gives the protein CSVARTDLINEQFF.

This clonotype was detected only a few times. The chain links TRBV3-1 to TRBJ1-1, with 7 bases matching TRBD1. CDR3 size: 14 residues. CDR1 LGHDT and CDR2 YNNKEL come from the germline V gene (reference sequence). V shed 4 bases and J 3 bases; nucleotides not matched to a gene: 5. This CDR3 reads CASSPGTADTEAFF. DNA of the CDR3: TGTGCCAGCAGCCCCGGGACAGCAGACACTGAAGCTTTCTTT.

The J gene is TRBJ2-7, the V gene TRBV6-2 or TRBV6-3, with D unclear. The V gene lost 5 bases and the J gene lost 4 bases, with 12 bases spanning the gap. Per germline, CDR1 MNHEY and CDR2 SVGEGT. CDR3 length: 13 amino acids. CDR3 nucleotide sequence: TGTGCCAGCAGTCCCGACATGGCTTACGAGCAGTACGTC. Protein product: CASSPDMAYEQYV.

The J gene is TRBJ2-7, the V gene TRBV28; 9 bases fit TRBD1. The V gene's germline CDR1 is MDHEN and CDR2 SYDVKM. The CDR3 covers 15 residues. Trimming cost V 4 bases and J 3 bases; bases outside gene matches: 7. CDR3 sequence: CASSSQGQGGYEQYV. For the CDR3, the DNA is TGTGCCAGCAGTTCCCAGGGACAGGGAGGCTACGAGCAGTACGTC.

In this sample, this clonotype turned up many times. The V gene is TRBV20-1, the J gene TRBJ2-2; 7 bases are a match to TRBD2. With V trimmed by 5 bases and J by 1 base, 4 bases remained unmatched. Per the germline V gene, CDR1 is DFQATT and CDR2 is SNEGSKA (reference sequence). The length of the CDR3 is 14 residues. The CDR3 loop reads CSAPASGNTGELFF. CDR3 nucleotide sequence: TGCAGTGCTCCGGCTAGCGGGAACACCGGGGAGCTGTTTTTT.

The rearrangement uses TRBV20-1 and TRBJ2-3; 7 positions match TRBD2. J was trimmed by 3 bases and V by 7 bases; bases with no gene match: 13. The CDR3 totals 15 residues. Germline CDR1 reads DFQATT; CDR2 reads SNEGSKA (reference sequence). CDR3 amino acids: CSGGGGSGVTDTQYF. In DNA, the CDR3 is TGCAGTGGGGGGGGGGGAAGCGGGGTGACAGATACGCAGTATTTT.

The J gene is TRBJ2-7, the V gene TRBV20-1, with no clear D. Trimming removed 1 base at V and 0 bases at J, with 10 bases between. Per germline, CDR1 DFQATT and CDR2 SNEGSKA (reference sequence). This CDR3 is 14 amino acids long. The CDR3 nucleotides are TGCAGTGCTAGAGGGCAGAGGAGCTCCTACGAGCAGTACGTC. It is translated as CSARGQRSSYEQYV.

This clonotype appeared many times. The DNA for the CDR3 is TGCGCCACCAAAGGACTAGCGGGGTCGAACACCGGGGAGCTGTTTTTT. Its protein product is CATKGLAGSNTGELFF. The chain recombines TRBV5-1 with TRBJ2-2; 12 nucleotides line up with TRBD2. This CDR3 region has 16 residues. Germline CDR1 is SGHRS and CDR2 is YFSETQ. Trimming at V came to 9 bases and at J to 0 bases, leaving 6 bases not matched to a gene.

The V call is TRBV6-1, the J call TRBJ2-7; tentatively, D is TRBD2 (7 bases). CDR1 MNHNS and CDR2 SASEGT come from the germline V gene. The CDR3 is made up of 12 amino acids. The V and J ends lost 10 bases and 3 bases respectively, with 13 bases between them. DNA of the CDR3: TGTGCCACGCGGGGGCCTCTCTACGAGCAGTACTTC. It codes for CATRGPLYEQYF.

This clonotype came up a few times. The rearrangement links TRBV3-1 to TRBJ2-1, with 10 bases matching TRBD1. V was clipped by 4 bases and J by 5 bases; unmatched bases: 11. The germline V gene encodes CDR1 LGHDT and CDR2 YNNKEL (reference sequence). The CDR3 runs to 17 residues. The CDR3, as DNA: TGTGCCAGCAGCCCCACTCAGACAGGGGGCGCAAACAATGAGCAGTTCTTC. Its translation is CASSPTQTGGANNEQFF.

This clonotype was seen more than once but under ten times. The chain recombines TRBV3-1 with TRBJ1-3; D remains ambiguous. This CDR3 has 12 residues. CDR1 and CDR2 (germline): LGHDT, YNNKEL (reference sequence). V lost 8 bases, J lost 4 bases, and 9 bases lay in between. CDR3 sequence (DNA): TGTGCCAGCCTGGCGACCGGAAACACCATATATTTT. Translated: CASLATGNTIYF. Full variable domain (rest looked up from reference TRBV3-1 and TRBJ1-3): DTAVSQTPKYLVTQMGNDKSIKCEQNLGHDTMYWYKQDSKKFLKIMFSYNNKELIINETVPNRFSPKSPDKAHLNLHINSLELGDSAVYFCASLATGNTIYFGEGSWLTVV.

This chain connects TRBV5-1 to TRBJ2-5; no reliable D call. This CDR3 is built from 14 residues. Germline CDR1 and CDR2: SGHRS and YFSETQ. Trimming took 0 bases from V and 5 from J, leaving 11 bases between them. DNA for the CDR3: TGCGCCAGCAGCTTGGCAGCGCCCGGGGAGACCCAGTACTTC. Translating it yields CASSLAAPGETQYF.

This clonotype was found a few times. The J gene is TRBJ1-5, the V gene TRBV20-1; TRBD1 is a possible D gene (6 bases). The CDR3 runs 14 residues. The ends were cut back, 5 bases at V and 1 base at J, with 12 bases in the middle. Per the germline V gene, CDR1 is DFQATT and CDR2 is SNEGSKA (reference sequence). The CDR3: CSALQGASNQPQHF. CDR3 nucleotide sequence: TGCAGTGCTTTACAGGGTGCGAGCAATCAGCCCCAGCATTTT.

The J gene is TRBJ2-7, the V gene TRBV28, with D perhaps TRBD2 (6 bases). Germline lookup yields CDR1 MDHEN and CDR2 SYDVKM. The V end lost 2 bases, the J end lost 5 bases, and 31 bases lay between the germline ends. The CDR3 is made up of 20 amino acids. Here the CDR3 DNA reads TGTGCCAGCAGTTTAAACCGAGGGACTTTCAAGCGTTTGGGGGGTCACGAGCAGTACGTC. The encoded protein is CASSLNRGTFKRLGGHEQYV.

The rearrangement joins TRBV5-1 to TRBJ2-1; D might be TRBD1 (6 bases). Germline CDR1 is SGHRS and CDR2 is YFSETQ. CDR3 length: 12 amino acids. The ends were cut back, 4 bases at V and 14 bases at J, with 16 bases in the middle. CDR3 nucleotides: TGCGCCAGCAGCAGGGACACGAATTGGGAGTTCTTC. Translated: CASSRDTNWEFF. Supplemented by reference TRBV5-1 and TRBJ2-1, the full variable domain reads KAGVTQTPRYLIKTRGQQVTLSCSPISGHRSVSWYQQTPGQGLQFLFEYFSETQRNKGNFPGRFSGRQFSNSRSEMNVSTLELGDSALYLCASSRDTNWEFFGPGTRLTVL.

This clonotype showed up just a few times. The V and J genes are TRBV11-2 and TRBJ2-5; 10 bases match TRBD1. The CDR3 runs to 16 residues. CDR1 and CDR2 (germline): SGHAT, FQNNGV. Trimming cost V 4 bases and J 5 bases; bases outside gene matches: 10. CDR3 DNA: TGTGCCAGCAGCTACGAGACAGGGGGCGCAGGGGAGACCCAGTACTTC. It encodes CASSYETGGAGETQYF.

This clonotype has just a few counts. The chain couples TRBV5-6 to TRBJ2-3; 13 bases align to TRBD2. Trimming at V came to 4 bases and at J to 6 bases, leaving 11 bases not matched to a gene. The CDR3 is 17 amino acids. The germline CDR1 and CDR2 sequences are SGHDT and YYEEEE. The CDR3 sequence: CASSLGTSGTGVDTQYF. CDR3 in DNA: TGTGCCAGCAGCCTAGGGACTAGCGGGACCGGCGTGGATACGCAGTATTTT.